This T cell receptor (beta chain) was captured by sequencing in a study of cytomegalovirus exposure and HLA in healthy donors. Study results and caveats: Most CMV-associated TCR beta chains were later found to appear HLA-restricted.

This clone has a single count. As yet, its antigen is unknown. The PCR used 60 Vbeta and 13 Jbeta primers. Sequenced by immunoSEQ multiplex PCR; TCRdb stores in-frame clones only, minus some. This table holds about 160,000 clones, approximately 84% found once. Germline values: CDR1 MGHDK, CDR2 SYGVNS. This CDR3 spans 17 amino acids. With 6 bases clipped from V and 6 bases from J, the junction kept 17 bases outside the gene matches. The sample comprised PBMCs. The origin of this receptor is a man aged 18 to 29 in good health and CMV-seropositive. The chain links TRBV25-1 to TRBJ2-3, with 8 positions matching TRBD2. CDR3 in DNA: TGTGCCAGCAGACCCGGGGGGGTCGTAGGTCGGGAGGATACGCAGTATTTT. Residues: CASRPGGVVGREDTQYF.